This TCR beta chain was identified in a study of identical twins. Study-wide points: There was an excess of low generation probability in the out-of-frame alpha sequences that twins shared. One should note that invariant MAIT and iNKT cells could partly confound zero-insertion analyses. The degree of excess twin sharing was weaker in beta out-of-frame sequences. Clonotypes of the beta chain that were abundant in cord blood carried fewer insertions (memory repertoires showed none).

This clonotype was counted ten times or more. What it recognizes is unknown. The CDR3 is made up of 13 amino acids. V lost 3 bases and J lost 2, with 8 bases in between. Germline V gives CDR1 SQVTM, CDR2 ANQGSEA. Each CDR3 protein gets one entry after TCRdb re-called the 5' RACE reads with MiXCR. The sample carries about 690,000 distinct CDR3 sequences, approximately 6.1% recorded once. The sequenced sample was naive T cells sorted from blood. V is TRBV29-1 and J is TRBJ2-1; D unresolved. The receptor comes from a man between 18 and 35 years old in good health. This CDR3 reads CSVETGTYNEQFF. The CDR3 DNA reads as TGCAGCGTTGAGACTGGAACCTACAATGAGCAGTTCTTC.